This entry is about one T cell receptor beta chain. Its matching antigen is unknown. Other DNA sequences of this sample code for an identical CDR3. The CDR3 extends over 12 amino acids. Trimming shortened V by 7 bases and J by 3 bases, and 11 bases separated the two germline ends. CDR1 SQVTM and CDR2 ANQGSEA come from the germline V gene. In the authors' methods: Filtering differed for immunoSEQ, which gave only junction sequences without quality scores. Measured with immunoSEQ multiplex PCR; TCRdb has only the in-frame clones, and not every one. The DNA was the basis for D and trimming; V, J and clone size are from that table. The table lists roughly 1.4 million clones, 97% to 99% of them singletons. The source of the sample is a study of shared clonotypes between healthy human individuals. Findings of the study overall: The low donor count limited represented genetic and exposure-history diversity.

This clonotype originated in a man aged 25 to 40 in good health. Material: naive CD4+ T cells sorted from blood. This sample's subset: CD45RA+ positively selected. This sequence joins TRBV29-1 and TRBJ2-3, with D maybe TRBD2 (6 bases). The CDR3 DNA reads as TGCAGCGCCCATAGCGGAACAGATACGCAGTATTTT. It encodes CSAHSGTDTQYF.